The source of this TCR beta chain is a study of T cell responses to AZD1222 COVID-19 vaccine. Generated by immunoSEQ multiplex PCR, the TCRdb table keeps only in-frame clones and is missing some. The repertoire holds some 110,000 clones, with approximately 90% as singletons. Trimming took off 5 bases at V and 5 bases at J, with 21 bases between the two ends. This CDR3 is 16 amino acids long. Germline V gene sequence: CDR1 SGHVS, CDR2 FQNEAQ. V gene TRBV7-8 combines with J gene TRBJ1-1; D may be TRBD1 (6 bases). The starting material was peripheral blood, obtained on day 0 of AZD1222 vaccination. This TCR came from an adult in good health. The CDR3 bases are TGTGCCAGCAGCCTATCCGGTCCCGGGGGCGGAACTGAAGCTTTCTTT. Translating it yields CASSLSGPGGGTEAFF.